The 5 T cell receptor beta chains below all came from one sample that was sequenced in a study of monozygotic twins with inflammatory bowel disease. Reanalyzing the 5' RACE reads, TCRdb keeps one entry per CDR3 protein, without DNA. The sample table includes a few hundred thousand distinct CDR3 sequences. Sample: blood. The receptor set was obtained from a human donor with ulcerative colitis or Crohn's disease, or a healthy co-twin of an affected twin (not recorded which).

CDR3 in amino acids: CASSDRATGEQYF. The rearrangement joins TRBV3-1 to TRBJ2-7; the D call from TCRdb, TRBD2, cannot be confirmed without DNA. CDR1 is LGHDT and CDR2 is YNNKEL in the germline V gene (reference sequence). The CDR3 extends over 13 amino acids.

The CDR3 spells CSTSQGASYEQYF. The chain carries TRBV20-1 and TRBJ2-7. Looked up from germline, CDR1 is DFQATT and CDR2 is SNEGSKA (reference sequence). This CDR3 comprises 13 residues.

The chain links TRBV6-1 to TRBJ1-2; with no DNA, the TCRdb D assignment of TRBD1 cannot be verified. The germline V gene encodes CDR1 MNHNS and CDR2 SASEGT. The CDR3 contains 14 residues. CDR3 sequence reads: CASNPGTGGHGYTF.

This chain links TRBV7-9 with TRBJ1-5; checking the TCRdb D call of TRBD1 is not possible without DNA. Per germline, CDR1 SEHNR and CDR2 FQNEAQ (reference sequence). This CDR3 region has 14 residues. The CDR3 sequence is CASSRGQSNQPQHF.

V usage is TRBV12-3 or TRBV12-4 and J usage is TRBJ2-3. The CDR3 is made up of 14 amino acids. This chain's CDR3 is CASESLGGLGTQYF.